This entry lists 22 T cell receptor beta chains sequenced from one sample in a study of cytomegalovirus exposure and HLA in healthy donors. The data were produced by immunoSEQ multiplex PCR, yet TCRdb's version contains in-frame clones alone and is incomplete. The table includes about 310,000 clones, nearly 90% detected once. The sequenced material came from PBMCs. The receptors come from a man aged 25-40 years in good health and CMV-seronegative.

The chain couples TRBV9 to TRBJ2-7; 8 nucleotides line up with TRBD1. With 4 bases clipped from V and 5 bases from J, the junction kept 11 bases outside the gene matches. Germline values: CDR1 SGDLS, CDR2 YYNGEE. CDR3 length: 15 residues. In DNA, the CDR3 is TGTGCCAGCAGCCCAACACAGGGGGGACTGCACGAGCAGTACTTC. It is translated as CASSPTQGGLHEQYF.

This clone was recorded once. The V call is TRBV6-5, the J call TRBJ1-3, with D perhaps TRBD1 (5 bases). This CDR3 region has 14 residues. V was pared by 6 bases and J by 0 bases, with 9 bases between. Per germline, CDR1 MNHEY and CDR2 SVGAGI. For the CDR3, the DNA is TGTGCCAGCAGCCAAGGGGCCTCTGGAAACACCATATATTTT. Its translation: CASSQGASGNTIYF.

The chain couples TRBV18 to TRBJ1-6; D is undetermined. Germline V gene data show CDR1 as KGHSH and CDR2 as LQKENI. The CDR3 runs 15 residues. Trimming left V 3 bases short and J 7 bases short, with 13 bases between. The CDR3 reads CASSPLSGLNSPLHF. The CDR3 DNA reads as TGTGCCAGCTCACCTCTATCAGGACTAAATTCACCCCTCCACTTT.

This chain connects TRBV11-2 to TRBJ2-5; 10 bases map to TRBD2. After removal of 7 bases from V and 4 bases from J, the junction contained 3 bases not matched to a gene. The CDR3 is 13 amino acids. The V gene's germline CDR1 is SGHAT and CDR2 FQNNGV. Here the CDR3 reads CASKLAGRETQYF. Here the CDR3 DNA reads TGTGCCAGCAAACTAGCGGGGAGAGAGACCCAGTACTTC.

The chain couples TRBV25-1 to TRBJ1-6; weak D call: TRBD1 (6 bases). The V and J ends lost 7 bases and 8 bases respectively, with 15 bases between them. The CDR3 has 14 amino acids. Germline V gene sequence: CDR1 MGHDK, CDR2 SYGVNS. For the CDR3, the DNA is TGTGCCAGCAAAGGGACCCCAGGGGATTCACCCCTCCACTTT. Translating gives CASKGTPGDSPLHF.

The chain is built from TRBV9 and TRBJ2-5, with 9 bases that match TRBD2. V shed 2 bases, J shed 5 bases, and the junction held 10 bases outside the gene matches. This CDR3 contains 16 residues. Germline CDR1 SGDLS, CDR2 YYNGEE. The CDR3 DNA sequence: TGTGCCAGCAGCGTGGGGCAGGGGACTAGCAGGGAGACCCAGTACTTC. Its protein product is CASSVGQGTSRETQYF.

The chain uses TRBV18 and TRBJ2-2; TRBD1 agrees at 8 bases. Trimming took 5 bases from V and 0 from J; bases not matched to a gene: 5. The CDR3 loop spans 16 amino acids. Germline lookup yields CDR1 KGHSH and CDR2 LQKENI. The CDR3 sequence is CASSTTGGTNTGELFF. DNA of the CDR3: TGTGCCAGCTCAACTACAGGGGGAACGAACACCGGGGAGCTGTTTTTT.

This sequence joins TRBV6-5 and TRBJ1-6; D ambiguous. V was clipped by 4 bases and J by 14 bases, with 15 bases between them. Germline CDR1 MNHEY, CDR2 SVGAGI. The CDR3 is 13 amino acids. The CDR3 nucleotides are TGTGCCAGCAGTTCACAAAACCGGGGAACCCTCCACTTT. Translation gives CASSSQNRGTLHF.

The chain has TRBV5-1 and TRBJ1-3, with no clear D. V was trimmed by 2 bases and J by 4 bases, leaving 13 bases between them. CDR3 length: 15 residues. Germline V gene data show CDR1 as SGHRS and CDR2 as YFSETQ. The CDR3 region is CASSFDPWAGNTIYF. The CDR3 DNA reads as TGCGCCAGCAGCTTCGACCCCTGGGCGGGAAACACCATATATTTT. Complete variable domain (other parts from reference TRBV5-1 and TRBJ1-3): KAGVTQTPRYLIKTRGQQVTLSCSPISGHRSVSWYQQTPGQGLQFLFEYFSETQRNKGNFPGRFSGRQFSNSRSEMNVSTLELGDSALYLCASSFDPWAGNTIYFGEGSWLTVV.

The chain's CDR3 is CASSWTGGRVAGNTIYF. The CDR3 region has the DNA TGTGCCAGTAGCTGGACAGGGGGCAGAGTGGCTGGAAACACCATATATTTT. This chain links TRBV19 with TRBJ1-3; TRBD1 matches 11 bases. Trimming took 6 bases from V and 2 from J; bases not matched to a gene: 9. Germline V gene data show CDR1 as LNHDA and CDR2 as SQIVND (reference sequence). There are 17 residues in the CDR3.

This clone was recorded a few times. CDR3 sequence: CASSDRAMTNGYEFYTF. In DNA form, the CDR3 reads TGTGCCAGTAGCGACCGCGCGATGACAAATGGCTATGAATTCTACACCTTC. This chain connects TRBV19 to TRBJ1-2; D is unresolved. This CDR3 is 17 amino acids long. In germline, CDR1 is LNHDA, CDR2 SQIVND (reference sequence). V was shortened by 6 bases and J by 10 bases, with 30 bases between the two germline ends.

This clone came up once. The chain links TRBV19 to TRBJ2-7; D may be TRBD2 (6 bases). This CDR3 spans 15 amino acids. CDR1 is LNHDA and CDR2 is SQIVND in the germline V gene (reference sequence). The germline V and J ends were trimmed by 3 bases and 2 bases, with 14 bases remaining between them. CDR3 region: CASSMRRGLTYEQYF. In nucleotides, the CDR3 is TGTGCCAGTAGTATGCGGCGGGGCCTCACCTACGAGCAGTACTTC. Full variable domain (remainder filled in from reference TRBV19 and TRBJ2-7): DGGITQSPKYLFRKEGQNVTLSCEQNLNHDAMYWYRQDPGQGLRLIYYSQIVNDFQKGDIAEGYSVSREKKESFPLTVTSAQKNPTAFYLCASSMRRGLTYEQYFGPGTRLTVT.

The CDR3 DNA sequence: TGTGCCAGCAGCGTGAACAGGAACTCCTACGAGCAGTACTTC. This gives the protein CASSVNRNSYEQYF. This chain joins TRBV5-5 and TRBJ2-7; TRBD1 might be the D (5 bases). In germline, CDR1 is SGHKS, CDR2 YYEKEE (reference sequence). The CDR3 runs to 14 residues. V was clipped by 4 bases and J by 0 bases, with 11 bases between them.

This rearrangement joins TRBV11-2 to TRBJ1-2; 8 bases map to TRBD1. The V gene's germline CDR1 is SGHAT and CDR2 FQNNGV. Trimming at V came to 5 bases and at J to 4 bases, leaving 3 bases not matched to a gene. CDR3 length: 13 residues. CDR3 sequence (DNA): TGTGCCAGCAGCCAAGGACAGGGCTATGGCTACACCTTC. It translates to CASSQGQGYGYTF. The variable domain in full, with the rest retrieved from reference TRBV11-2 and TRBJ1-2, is EAGVAQSPRYKIIEKRQSVAFWCNPISGHATLYWYQQILGQGPKLLIQFQNNGVVDDSQLPKDRFSAERLKGVDSTLKIQPAKLEDSAVYLCASSQGQGYGYTFGSGTRLTVV.

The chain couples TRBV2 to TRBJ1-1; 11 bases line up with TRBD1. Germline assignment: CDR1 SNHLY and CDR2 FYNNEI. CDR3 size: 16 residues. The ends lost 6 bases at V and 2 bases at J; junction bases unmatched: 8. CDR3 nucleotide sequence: TGTGCCAGCAGGAAACGGACAGGGGGCTTTAACACTGAAGCTTTCTTT. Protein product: CASRKRTGGFNTEAFF.

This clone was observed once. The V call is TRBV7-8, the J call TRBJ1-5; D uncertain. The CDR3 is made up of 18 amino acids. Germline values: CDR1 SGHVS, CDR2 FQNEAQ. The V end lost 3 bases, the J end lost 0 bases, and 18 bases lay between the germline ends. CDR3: CASSFGTVPDRSNQPQHF. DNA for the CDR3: TGTGCCAGCAGCTTCGGTACAGTACCCGATCGTAGCAATCAGCCCCAGCATTTT.

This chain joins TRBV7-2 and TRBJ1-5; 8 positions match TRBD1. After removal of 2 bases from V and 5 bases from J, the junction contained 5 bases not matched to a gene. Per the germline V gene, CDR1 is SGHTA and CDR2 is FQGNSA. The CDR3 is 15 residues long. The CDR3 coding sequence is TGTGCCAGCAGCTTATCGGGACAGGCAGATCAGCCCCAGCATTTT. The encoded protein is CASSLSGQADQPQHF.

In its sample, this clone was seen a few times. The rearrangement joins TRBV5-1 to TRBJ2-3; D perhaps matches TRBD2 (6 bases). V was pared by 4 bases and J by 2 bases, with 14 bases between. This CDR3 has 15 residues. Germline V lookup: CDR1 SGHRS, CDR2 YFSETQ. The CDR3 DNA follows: TGCGCCAGCAGCGCTGGACTACTAATCACAGATACGCAGTATTTT. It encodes CASSAGLLITDTQYF. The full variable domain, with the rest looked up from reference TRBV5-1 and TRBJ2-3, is KAGVTQTPRYLIKTRGQQVTLSCSPISGHRSVSWYQQTPGQGLQFLFEYFSETQRNKGNFPGRFSGRQFSNSRSEMNVSTLELGDSALYLCASSAGLLITDTQYFGPGTRLTVL.

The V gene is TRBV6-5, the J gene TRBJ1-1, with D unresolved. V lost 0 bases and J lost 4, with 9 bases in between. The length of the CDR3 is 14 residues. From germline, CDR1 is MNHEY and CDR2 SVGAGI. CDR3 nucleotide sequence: TGTGCCAGCAGTTACTCCCCATACAGCACTGAAGCTTTCTTT. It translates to CASSYSPYSTEAFF.

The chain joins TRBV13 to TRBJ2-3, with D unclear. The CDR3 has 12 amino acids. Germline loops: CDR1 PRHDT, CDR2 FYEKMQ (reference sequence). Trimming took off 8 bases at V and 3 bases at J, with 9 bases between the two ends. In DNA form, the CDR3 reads TGTGCCAGCTTGCCCCTAACAGATACGCAGTATTTT. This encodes CASLPLTDTQYF.

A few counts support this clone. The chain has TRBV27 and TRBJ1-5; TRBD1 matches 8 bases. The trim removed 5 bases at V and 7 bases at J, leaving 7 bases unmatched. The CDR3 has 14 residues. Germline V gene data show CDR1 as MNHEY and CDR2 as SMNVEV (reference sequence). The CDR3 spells CASSRTGGLQPQHF. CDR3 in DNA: TGTGCCAGCAGTCGTACAGGGGGTTTGCAGCCCCAGCATTTT.

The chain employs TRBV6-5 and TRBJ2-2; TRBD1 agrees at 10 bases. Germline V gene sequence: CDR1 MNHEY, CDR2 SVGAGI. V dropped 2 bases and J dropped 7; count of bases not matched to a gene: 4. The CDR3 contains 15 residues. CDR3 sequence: CASSYKGQGRGELFF. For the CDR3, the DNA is TGTGCCAGCAGTTACAAGGGACAGGGGCGCGGGGAGCTGTTTTTT.